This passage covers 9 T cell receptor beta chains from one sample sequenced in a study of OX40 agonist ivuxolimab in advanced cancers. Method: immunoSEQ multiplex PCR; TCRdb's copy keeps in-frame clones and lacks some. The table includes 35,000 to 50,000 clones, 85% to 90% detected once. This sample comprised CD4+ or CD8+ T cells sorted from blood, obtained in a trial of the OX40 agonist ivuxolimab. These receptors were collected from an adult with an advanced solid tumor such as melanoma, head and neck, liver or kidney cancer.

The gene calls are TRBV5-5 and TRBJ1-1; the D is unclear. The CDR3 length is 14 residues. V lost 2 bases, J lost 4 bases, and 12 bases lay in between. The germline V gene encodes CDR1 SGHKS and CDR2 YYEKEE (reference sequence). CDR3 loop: CASSFGGGSTEAFF. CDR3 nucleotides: TGTGCCAGCAGCTTCGGAGGAGGGTCCACTGAAGCTTTCTTT.

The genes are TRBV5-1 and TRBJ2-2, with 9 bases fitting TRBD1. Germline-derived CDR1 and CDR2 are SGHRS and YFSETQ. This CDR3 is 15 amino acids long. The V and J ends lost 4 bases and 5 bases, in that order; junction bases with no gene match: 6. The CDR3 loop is CASSGGTGMTGELFF. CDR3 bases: TGCGCCAGCAGCGGTGGGACAGGGATGACCGGGGAGCTGTTTTTT. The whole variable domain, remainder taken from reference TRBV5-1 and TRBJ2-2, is KAGVTQTPRYLIKTRGQQVTLSCSPISGHRSVSWYQQTPGQGLQFLFEYFSETQRNKGNFPGRFSGRQFSNSRSEMNVSTLELGDSALYLCASSGGTGMTGELFFGEGSRLTVL.

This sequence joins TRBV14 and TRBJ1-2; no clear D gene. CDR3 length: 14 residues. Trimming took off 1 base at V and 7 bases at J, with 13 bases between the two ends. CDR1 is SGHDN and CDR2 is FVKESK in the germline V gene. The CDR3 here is CASSQASRTSGYTF. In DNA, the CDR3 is TGTGCCAGCAGCCAAGCCTCCCGGACGTCTGGCTACACCTTC.

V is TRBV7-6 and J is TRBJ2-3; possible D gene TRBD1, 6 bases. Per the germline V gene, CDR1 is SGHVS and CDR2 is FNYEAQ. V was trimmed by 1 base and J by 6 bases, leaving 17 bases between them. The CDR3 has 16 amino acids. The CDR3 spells CASSLEMGSGGDTQYF. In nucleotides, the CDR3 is TGTGCCAGCAGCTTAGAGATGGGCAGTGGGGGCGATACGCAGTATTTT. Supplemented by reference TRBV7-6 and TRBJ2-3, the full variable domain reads GAGVSQSPRYKVTKRGQDVALRCDPISGHVSLYWYRQALGQGPEFLTYFNYEAQQDKSGLPNDRFSAERPEGSISTLTIQRTEQRDSAMYRCASSLEMGSGGDTQYFGPGTRLTVL.

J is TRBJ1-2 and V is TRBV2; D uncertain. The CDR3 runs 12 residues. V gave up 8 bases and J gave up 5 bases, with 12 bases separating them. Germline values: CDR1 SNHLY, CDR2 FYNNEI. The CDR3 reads CASGSDQYGYTF. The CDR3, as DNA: TGTGCCAGCGGGTCCGACCAATATGGCTACACCTTC.

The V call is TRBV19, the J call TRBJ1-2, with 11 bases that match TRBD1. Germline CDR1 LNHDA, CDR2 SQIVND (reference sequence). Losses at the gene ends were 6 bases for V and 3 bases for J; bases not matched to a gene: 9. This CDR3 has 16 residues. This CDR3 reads CASSGQGALMDYGYTF. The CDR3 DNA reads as TGTGCCAGTAGCGGACAGGGGGCTCTTATGGACTATGGCTACACCTTC.

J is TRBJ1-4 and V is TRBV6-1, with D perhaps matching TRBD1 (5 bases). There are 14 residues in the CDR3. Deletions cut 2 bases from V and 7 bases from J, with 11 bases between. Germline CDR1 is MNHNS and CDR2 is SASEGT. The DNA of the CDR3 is TGTGCCAGCAGTGAAACGAGGGGTCCTGAAAAACTGTTTTTT. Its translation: CASSETRGPEKLFF.

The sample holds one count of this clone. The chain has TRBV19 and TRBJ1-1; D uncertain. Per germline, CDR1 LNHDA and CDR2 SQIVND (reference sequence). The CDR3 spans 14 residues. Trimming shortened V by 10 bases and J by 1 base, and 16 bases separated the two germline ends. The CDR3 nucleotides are TGTGCCACCGGAGACCGGTCTTCGAACACTGAAGCTTTCTTT. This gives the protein CATGDRSSNTEAFF. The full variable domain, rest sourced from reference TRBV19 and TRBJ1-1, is DGGITQSPKYLFRKEGQNVTLSCEQNLNHDAMYWYRQDPGQGLRLIYYSQIVNDFQKGDIAEGYSVSREKKESFPLTVTSAQKNPTAFYLCATGDRSSNTEAFFGQGTRLTVV.

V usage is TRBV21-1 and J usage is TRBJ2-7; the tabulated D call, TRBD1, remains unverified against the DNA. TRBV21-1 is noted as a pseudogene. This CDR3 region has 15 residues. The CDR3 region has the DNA TGTGCCAGCAGCCCATCCCGGGACAGGGAGAACGAGCAGTACTTC. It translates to CASSPSRDRENEQYF.